This TCR beta chain appears in the sequencing data of a study of T cells expressing NK-cell markers (dated by TCRdb to the early 2020s). Broadly, across the study: About eight donors provided sorted CD3+CD56+NKG2C+, CD3+CD56+NKG2C- and CD3+CD56-NKG2C+ T-cell subsets, whose TCR beta-chain repertoires were profiled. Libraries were sequenced as 2 x 150 bp reads on Illumina HiSeq 2000/2500, MiSeq or NextSeq. Seven of the eight sequenced donors were HCMV-seropositive and one was HCMV-seronegative. The eight sequenced donors were randomly selected healthy volunteers, three men and five women.

CDR1 MNHNY and CDR2 SVGAGI were looked up in the germline V gene (reference sequence). The CDR3 covers 12 residues, taking in both the cysteine and the phenylalanine. A DNA sequence was not provided. Results and caveats for the whole study, not just this receptor: Those dominant clonotypes were again the most abundant among CD3+CD56-NKG2C+ cells in a few donors, at roughly 28.3-60.1%. In a handful of donors, the dominant CD3+CD56+NKG2C+ clonotypes were found to rank among the top 10 CD8+ clonotypes and to make up roughly 1.0-7.0% of CD8+ T cells. Whether the expanded NKG2C-expressing T cell clones were specific for HCMV antigens remained unclear.

TCRdb lists the instrument as Illumina HiSeq 2000. The TCR beta cDNA libraries were made using 5'RACE template switching, a step that added both a universal primer site and unique molecular identifiers. cDNA synthesis was primed from the TCR beta constant segment and was followed by two successive PCR amplification steps. Under the source paper's analysis protocol: MIGEC handled demultiplexing of the reads and grouping by UMI, while MiTCR was used to assemble and quantify clonotypes. To exclude erroneous sequences, only TCR cDNA sequences supported by at least two reads were retained. Downstream repertoire analysis used the tcR package, and clonotypes were matched across fractions by CDR3 nucleotide sequence plus V segment. VDJmatch was used to annotate antigen specificity against VDJdb, with one amino acid substitution in CDR3 permitted. TCRdb reprocessed the reads and provides one entry for every CDR3 protein sequence; no DNA is given. The V and J calls follow TCRdb's processing rather than the paper's. The sample has some 600,000 distinct CDR3 sequences on record. Approximately 3.6% of the sample belongs to the ten largest clones.

HCMV-specific IgG was detected in serum with a commercial ELISA kit to determine HCMV serostatus. Peripheral blood mononuclear cells were isolated from blood by Ficoll density gradient centrifugation. To note about this clonotype: The antigen it binds to is not known.

The sequenced sample was blood T cells: a sorted CD56 or NKG2C T cell subset, CD4+ or CD8+ T cells, or bulk PBMC T cells (not recorded which). The origin of this receptor is a man between 18 and 35 years old in good health. Donor details come from another sample of the same person, matched by shared clones. The rearrangement combines TRBV6-6 with TRBJ2-4; TCRdb designates TRBD2, a call that cannot be tested without DNA. This receptor carries the CDR3 CASSYRGGRQYF.